The entry that follows covers one T cell receptor (beta chain) sequence. As yet, its antigen is unknown. The CDR3 sequence is 17 residues long. CDR1 SGHNT and CDR2 YYREEE come from the germline V gene (reference sequence). V was shortened by 0 bases and J by 0 bases, with 10 bases between the two germline ends. The data were taken from a study of graft-versus-host responses after intestinal transplantation. Study-wide findings and caveats: The marrow of recipients harbored GvH clones, and ileum or blood showed some of them first.

Profiled with immunoSEQ multiplex PCR; TCRdb holds only in-frame clones, not every one. The sample records over 60,000 clones, more than 90% being singletons. Marrow collected post-transplant originated from the posterior iliac crest or another site. The sequences come from bone marrow, collected roughly 780 days after intestinal transplantation. The gene calls are TRBV5-4 and TRBJ2-6; possible D gene TRBD1, 5 bases. The receptor's source is a human patient who received an intestinal transplant, so some T cells may come from the graft donor. DNA of the CDR3: TGTGCCAGCAGCTTGGGCAGGGTAAACTCTGGGGCCAACGTCCTGACTTTC. This encodes CASSLGRVNSGANVLTF. The full variable domain, with the rest looked up from reference TRBV5-4 and TRBJ2-6, is ETGVTQSPTHLIKTRGQQVTLRCSSQSGHNTVSWYQQALGQGPQFIFQYYREEENGRGNFPPRFSGLQFPNYSSELNVNALELDDSALYLCASSLGRVNSGANVLTFGAGSRLTVL.